This T cell receptor (beta chain) was recovered during a study of blood T cells in healthy people across ages. Findings and caveats of the study: In older individuals, TCR beta diversity per million T cells was lower, falling roughly linearly with age. Naive T cell percentage and TCR beta diversity correlated strongly.

A word on this clonotype: Its antigen is currently unknown.

In germline, CDR1 is LNHNV, CDR2 YYDKDF (reference sequence). The CDR3 sequence is 14 residues long. Trimming stripped 5 bases from V and 5 bases from J, with 15 bases between. Alongside a J-beta primer mix, a sample-barcoded 5' primer served in a second PCR lasting roughly 7 to 12 cycles. All samples gave at least 3 million CDR3-containing paired-end reads. From the 5' RACE reads, TCRdb called clonotypes with MiXCR, one entry per CDR3 protein. The sample holds approximately 810,000 distinct CDR3 sequences, 29% seen once. This sequence originates from a woman aged 80 or over in good health. The sample taken for sequencing was blood. The chain recombines TRBV15 with TRBJ1-1; D perhaps matches TRBD1 (5 bases). CDR3 nucleotides: TGTGCCACCAGCCCCCTGGGGGGGGGGACTGAAGCTTTCTTT. Encoded protein: CATSPLGGGTEAFF.